This passage covers 15 T cell receptor beta chains from one sample sequenced in a study of T cells in Graves' hyperthyroidism and ophthalmopathy. TCR beta CDR3 regions were amplified from RNA transcripts. In the first-round RT-PCR of the TCR CDR3, the HTBI primer set was used. TCRdb reprocessed the multiplex PCR reads with MiXCR, giving one entry per CDR3 protein. This table holds more than 500,000 distinct CDR3 sequences, under 20% found once. The sample comprised blood. The receptors originated from a woman aged 25 to 39 with Graves' hyperthyroidism.

This clonotype was found once. The V and J genes are TRBV27 and TRBJ1-1, with D possibly TRBD1 on 5 matching bases. The CDR3 has 15 residues. Trimming stripped 5 bases from V and 4 bases from J, with 17 bases between. CDR1 is MNHEY, CDR2 SMNVEV, per germline (reference sequence). CDR3: CASSPRQGLSTEAFF. CDR3 in DNA: TGTGCCAGCAGTCCCCGGCAGGGATTAAGCACTGAAGCTTTCTTT.

The chain has TRBV20-1 and TRBJ1-4; D is perhaps TRBD1 (5 bases). Trimming pared 3 bases from V and 5 bases from J, leaving 16 bases between. Germline values: CDR1 DFQATT, CDR2 SNEGSKA (reference sequence). The CDR3 length is 15 residues. The CDR3 nucleotides are TGCAGTGCTAGGGTTGGGGCAAACGCCAATGAAAAACTGTTTTTT. Its translation is CSARVGANANEKLFF.

The rearrangement links TRBV19 to TRBJ2-2, with 7 bases lining up with TRBD1. This CDR3 has 14 residues. After removal of 10 bases from V and 0 bases from J, the junction contained 5 bases not matched to a gene. Looked up from germline, CDR1 is LNHDA and CDR2 is SQIVND (reference sequence). The DNA of the CDR3 is TGTGCCACTCAGGGACAGCCGAACACCGGGGAGCTGTTTTTT. Translated, it gives CATQGQPNTGELFF.

Concerning this clonotype: This may come from a read error, since a much larger clone is one base off. The chain joins TRBV7-6 to TRBJ2-7, with 7 bases fitting TRBD2. This CDR3 has 14 amino acids. J gave up 3 bases and V 6 bases, and 8 bases lay outside the gene matches. Germline-derived CDR1 and CDR2 are SGHVS and FNYEAQ. The CDR3 DNA sequence: TGTGCCAGCAGTTTTCGGTGGGAGGGCTACGAGCAGTACTTC. Translation: CASSFRWEGYEQYF.

This clonotype was counted ten times or more. The chain couples TRBV7-8 to TRBJ1-2, with 7 bases fitting TRBD1. This CDR3 contains 14 residues. Germline V gives CDR1 SGHVS, CDR2 FQNEAQ. Trimming took 5 bases from V and 8 from J; bases not matched to a gene: 11. The chain's CDR3 is CASSPARGIEGYTF. CDR3 nucleotide sequence: TGTGCCAGCAGCCCAGCCAGGGGGATAGAAGGCTACACCTTC. The whole variable domain, filled in from reference TRBV7-8 and TRBJ1-2, reads GAGVSQSPRYKVAKRGQDVALRCDPISGHVSLFWYQQALGQGPEFLTYFQNEAQLDKSGLPSDRFFAERPEGSVSTLKIQRTQQEDSAVYLCASSPARGIEGYTFGSGTRLTVV.

This clonotype was recorded at least ten times. The chain uses TRBV4-3 and TRBJ2-1, with 7 bases identical to TRBD2. The CDR3 contains 15 residues. CDR1 and CDR2 from the germline V gene are LGHNA and YSLEER. The V segment lost 4 bases and the J segment 2 bases; nucleotides outside the gene matches: 5. The CDR3 is CASSLNREAYNEQFF. DNA for the CDR3: TGCGCCAGCAGCCTAAATCGGGAGGCCTACAATGAGCAGTTCTTC.

The chain carries TRBV7-9 and TRBJ2-5; 12 nucleotides agree with TRBD2. The CDR3 runs 16 residues. J lost 4 bases, V lost 2 bases, and 5 bases had no gene match. The germline V gene has CDR1 SEHNR and CDR2 FQNEAQ (reference sequence). The DNA of the CDR3 is TGTGCCAGCAGCTTATGGGCTAGCGGGAGGGGAGAGACCCAGTACTTC. Encoded protein: CASSLWASGRGETQYF.

The J gene is TRBJ2-3, the V gene TRBV9, with D possibly being TRBD2 (6 bases). V was shortened by 2 bases and J by 4 bases, with 14 bases between the two germline ends. Germline CDR1 SGDLS, CDR2 YYNGEE. The CDR3 consists of 15 residues. The CDR3 sequence: CASSVGGGGSDTQYF. The CDR3 nucleotides read TGTGCCAGCAGCGTTGGGGGAGGAGGATCAGATACGCAGTATTTT.

This clonotype was seen a few times. This sequence joins TRBV11-2 and TRBJ1-4, with D possibly being TRBD1 (5 bases). There are 14 residues in the CDR3. Germline assignment: CDR1 SGHAT and CDR2 FQNNGV. V lost 5 bases and J lost 8, with 15 bases in between. CDR3 nucleotide sequence: TGTGCCAGCAGCCCGACAGAGGCGACAGAAAAACTGTTTTTT. Its translation is CASSPTEATEKLFF.

The sample holds a few counts of this clonotype. The chain is built from TRBV9 and TRBJ2-2; D might be TRBD2 (5 bases). Trimming stripped 1 base from V and 0 bases from J, with 10 bases between. In germline, CDR1 is SGDLS, CDR2 YYNGEE. The CDR3 extends over 16 amino acids. CDR3 region: CASSVSASPNTGELFF. In nucleotides, the CDR3 is TGTGCCAGCAGCGTATCGGCTAGCCCGAACACCGGGGAGCTGTTTTTT.

This clonotype has at least ten counts. V is TRBV3-1 and J is TRBJ2-7; 13 nucleotides match TRBD2. CDR1 LGHDT and CDR2 YNNKEL come from the germline V gene (reference sequence). This CDR3 contains 16 residues. Trimming cost V 1 base and J 4 bases; bases outside gene matches: 4. The DNA of the CDR3 is TGTGCCAGCAGCCAAGTGGGGACTAGCGGGGCATACGAGCAGTACTTC. Translated, it gives CASSQVGTSGAYEQYF.

J is TRBJ2-7 and V is TRBV10-3; no clear D. CDR3 size: 13 residues. Trimming left V 2 bases short and J 2 bases short, with 7 bases between. Germline CDR1 is ENHRY and CDR2 is SYGVKD. Here the CDR3 DNA reads TGTGCCATCAGTGAGGGTTTAGCCTACGAGCAGTACTTC. Translation: CAISEGLAYEQYF.

This clonotype was counted between two and nine times. The chain has TRBV20-1 and TRBJ1-4, with 11 positions matching TRBD1. CDR1 and CDR2 from the germline V gene are DFQATT and SNEGSKA (reference sequence). This CDR3 has 15 amino acids. Trimming cost V 3 bases and J 7 bases; bases outside gene matches: 7. CDR3 protein: CSASDLGTGGEKLFF. Here the CDR3 DNA reads TGCAGTGCTAGTGACCTTGGGACAGGGGGTGAAAAACTGTTTTTT.

The CDR3 region is CASSQEIGGGYTQYF. The CDR3 DNA sequence: TGCGCCAGCAGCCAAGAGATAGGGGGCGGCTATACGCAGTATTTT. The chain carries TRBV4-3 and TRBJ2-3; 7 positions agree with TRBD1. This CDR3 has 15 residues. Germline V CDR1 and CDR2: LGHNA, YSLEER. With V trimmed by 0 bases and J by 7 bases, 7 bases remained unmatched.

This clonotype was seen ten or more times. The chain links TRBV28 to TRBJ2-1; 10 bases map to TRBD2. J lost 0 bases, V lost 7 bases, and 3 bases had no gene match. CDR1 and CDR2 from the germline V gene are MDHEN and SYDVKM. The CDR3 has 15 amino acids. The DNA for the CDR3 is TGTGCCAGCAAACTAGCGGGAAGCTCCTACAATGAGCAGTTCTTC. This encodes CASKLAGSSYNEQFF.